The sequence of this T cell receptor (beta chain) was determined in a study of T cell responses to AZD1222 COVID-19 vaccine. Germline V lookup: CDR1 KGHSH, CDR2 LQKENI. Trimming cost V 4 bases and J 1 base, with 16 bases left between them. The CDR3 is made up of 16 amino acids. Profiled with immunoSEQ multiplex PCR; TCRdb holds only in-frame clones, not every one. The sample yields more than 90,000 clones, 70% to 85% seen once. The clonotype comes from an adult who received the AZD1222 COVID-19 vaccine. Material: peripheral blood, obtained 28 days after the second AZD1222 dose. The chain is built from TRBV18 and TRBJ1-1; D perhaps matches TRBD1 (5 bases). The CDR3 region is CASSRDRIIGNTEAFF. In DNA, the CDR3 is TGTGCCAGCTCACGAGACAGAATAATAGGGAACACTGAAGCTTTCTTT.